The 21 T cell receptor beta chains below come from one sample, sequenced in a study of cytomegalovirus exposure and HLA in healthy donors. 60 Vbeta and 13 Jbeta primers were used in PCR. The data were produced by immunoSEQ multiplex PCR, yet TCRdb's version contains in-frame clones alone and is incomplete. The table lists about 120,000 clones, 81% of them singletons. Sequences were obtained from PBMCs. These receptors came from a woman in her forties in good health and CMV-seronegative.

The gene calls are TRBV28 and TRBJ2-1; D might be TRBD2 (6 bases). CDR1 and CDR2 (germline): MDHEN, SYDVKM. The CDR3 length is 15 residues. Trimming removed 7 bases from V and 4 bases from J, with 17 bases in between. CDR3 sequence: CASTIGLAPYNEQFF. The CDR3 DNA reads TGTGCCAGCACTATTGGGCTAGCGCCATACAATGAGCAGTTCTTC.

This rearrangement joins TRBV9 to TRBJ1-5; maybe TRBD1 (5 bases). V gave up 8 bases and J gave up 2 bases, with 14 bases separating them. Germline loops: CDR1 SGDLS, CDR2 YYNGEE. The CDR3 loop spans 14 amino acids. The CDR3 DNA reads as TGTGCCAGTGGGGGGGGGAAGGGCAATCAGCCCCAGCATTTT. Translated: CASGGGKGNQPQHF.

This chain connects TRBV18 to TRBJ2-3; 8 nucleotides agree with TRBD1. V shed 1 base and J 4 bases; nucleotides not matched to a gene: 4. Per germline, CDR1 KGHSH and CDR2 LQKENI. CDR3 size: 15 residues. CDR3 amino acids: CASSPLSQGADTQYF. The CDR3 region has the DNA TGTGCCAGCTCACCACTCTCACAGGGGGCAGATACGCAGTATTTT. Supplemented by reference TRBV18 and TRBJ2-3, the full variable domain reads NAGVMQNPRHLVRRRGQEARLRCSPMKGHSHVYWYRQLPEEGLKFMVYLQKENIIDESGMPKERFSAEFPKEGPSILRIQQVVRGDSAAYFCASSPLSQGADTQYFGPGTRLTVL.

V is TRBV2 and J is TRBJ1-5, with 10 bases fitting TRBD1. The V and J ends lost 6 bases and 7 bases, in that order; junction bases with no gene match: 3. This CDR3 region has 13 residues. Germline V gene sequence: CDR1 SNHLY, CDR2 FYNNEI. CDR3 in DNA: TGTGCCAGCAGAGGACAGGGGGAACAGCCCCAGCATTTT. Its translation: CASRGQGEQPQHF.

This chain links TRBV18 with TRBJ2-7, with 10 bases identical to TRBD1. V trimming: 6 bases; J trimming: 3 bases; junction bases outside the gene matches: 11. Per the germline V gene, CDR1 is KGHSH and CDR2 is LQKENI. The CDR3 loop spans 16 amino acids. The CDR3 DNA is TGTGCCAGCTCGCGAACCGGGACAGGGGTTGGCTACGAGCAGTACTTC. This codes for CASSRTGTGVGYEQYF.

The chain uses TRBV29-1 and TRBJ1-1, with TRBD1 identical over 9 bases. Germline V gene sequence: CDR1 SQVTM, CDR2 ANQGSEA. After removal of 5 bases from V and 1 base from J, the junction contained 2 bases not matched to a gene. The CDR3 is 13 residues long. The chain's CDR3 is CSVKTGGNTEAFF. CDR3 coding DNA: TGCAGCGTTAAGACAGGGGGGAACACTGAAGCTTTCTTT. The full variable domain, with the rest looked up from reference TRBV29-1 and TRBJ1-1, is SAVISQKPSRDICQRGTSLTIQCQVDSQVTMMFWYRQQPGQSLTLIATANQGSEATYESGFVIDKFPISRPNLTFSTLTVSNMSPEDSSIYLCSVKTGGNTEAFFGQGTRLTVV.

This CDR3 is CASSSRTSGTGEQYF. CDR3 in DNA: TGTGCCAGCAGCTCCAGGACTAGCGGTACGGGAGAGCAGTACTTC. This chain connects TRBV7-2 to TRBJ2-7; 10 bases are shared with TRBD2. The CDR3 totals 15 residues. CDR1 SGHTA and CDR2 FQGNSA come from the germline V gene. Trimming cost V 4 bases and J 7 bases; bases outside gene matches: 10.

This chain uses TRBV7-3 with TRBJ2-3; a weak D match, TRBD2 (5 bases). The CDR3 runs 15 residues. Germline lookup yields CDR1 SGHTA and CDR2 FQGTGA. Trimming cost V 2 bases and J 2 bases, with 11 bases left between them. The CDR3 sequence is CASSLSGLNTDTQYF. CDR3 coding DNA: TGTGCCAGCAGCTTATCAGGACTCAACACAGATACGCAGTATTTT.

This chain uses TRBV21-1 with TRBJ2-5; no check of the table's D call, TRBD2, against the DNA was made. TRBV21-1 is assigned pseudogene status. This CDR3 has 15 amino acids. DNA of the CDR3: TGTGCCAGCAGCAAAGTCCGCGGGAGGGCGAAGACCCAGTACTTC. The encoded protein is CASSKVRGRAKTQYF.

The chain links TRBV2 to TRBJ2-1; D is possibly TRBD1 (6 bases). V dropped 6 bases and J dropped 3 bases, with 15 bases sitting between them. The CDR3 extends over 15 amino acids. The germline gives CDR1 SNHLY, CDR2 FYNNEI. The CDR3, as DNA: TGTGCCAGCAGCAAACAGGGAGACTACTACAATGAGCAGTTCTTC. Its protein product is CASSKQGDYYNEQFF.

The genes are TRBV14 and TRBJ2-3; D is perhaps TRBD2 (6 bases). CDR3 size: 14 residues. Germline V gene data show CDR1 as SGHDN and CDR2 as FVKESK. V was clipped by 4 bases and J by 3 bases, with 11 bases between them. CDR3 residues: CASSPGLNTDTQYF. The CDR3 DNA follows: TGTGCCAGCAGCCCGGGACTCAATACAGATACGCAGTATTTT. The whole variable domain, remainder taken from reference TRBV14 and TRBJ2-3, is EAGVTQFPSHSVIEKGQTVTLRCDPISGHDNLYWYRRVMGKEIKFLLHFVKESKQDESGMPNNRFLAERTGGTYSTLKVQPAELEDSGVYFCASSPGLNTDTQYFGPGTRLTVL.

V gene TRBV4-2 combines with J gene TRBJ2-7, with D unclear. CDR3 length equals 13 residues. Germline V gene sequence: CDR1 LGHNA, CDR2 YNFKEQ. V lost 0 bases, J lost 4 bases, and 7 bases lay in between. CDR3 DNA sequence: TGTGCCAGCAGCCAAGAGACTTTATACGAGCAGTACTTC. Protein product: CASSQETLYEQYF.

This clone was found a few times. The chain links TRBV9 to TRBJ1-2, with D maybe TRBD1 (5 bases). Germline V gives CDR1 SGDLS, CDR2 YYNGEE. CDR3 length: 13 amino acids. V was trimmed by 0 bases and J by 8 bases, leaving 11 bases between them. CDR3 coding DNA: TGTGCCAGCAGCGTAGACGGCAGGGCGGGCTACACCTTC. Its translation is CASSVDGRAGYTF. The full variable domain, completed using reference TRBV9 and TRBJ1-2, is DSGVTQTPKHLITATGQRVTLRCSPRSGDLSVYWYQQSLDQGLQFLIQYYNGEERAKGNILERFSAQQFPDLHSELNLSSLELGDSALYFCASSVDGRAGYTFGSGTRLTVV.

This clone has only one observation. V usage is TRBV5-5 and J usage is TRBJ1-4, with a possible D match to TRBD1 (6 bases). The germline gives CDR1 SGHKS, CDR2 YYEKEE (reference sequence). This CDR3 has 15 residues. Trimming cost V 3 bases and J 4 bases, with 13 bases left between them. CDR3 bases: TGTGCCAGCAGCTCCGACAGGCGGAATAATGAAAAACTGTTTTTT. Translation gives CASSSDRRNNEKLFF.

J is TRBJ1-2 and V is TRBV5-1, with 8 bases fitting TRBD1. Trimming cost V 5 bases and J 3 bases; bases outside gene matches: 12. Germline values: CDR1 SGHRS, CDR2 YFSETQ. The CDR3 loop spans 16 amino acids. The CDR3 region is CASRNGTGLFHYGYTF. DNA for the CDR3: TGCGCCAGCAGAAACGGGACAGGCCTATTTCACTATGGCTACACCTTC.

The rearrangement uses TRBV27 and TRBJ2-3, with 12 bases lining up with TRBD2. The CDR3 has 16 amino acids. The V gene's germline CDR1 is MNHEY and CDR2 SMNVEV (reference sequence). V was clipped by 2 bases and J by 6 bases; unmatched bases: 6. CDR3 residues: CASSLNPSGRGDTQYF. DNA of the CDR3: TGTGCCAGCAGTTTAAACCCTAGCGGGAGGGGGGATACGCAGTATTTT.

This rearrangement joins TRBV28 to TRBJ2-3; 11 nucleotides line up with TRBD2. The CDR3 has 18 residues. The junction had 16 bases not matched to a gene; V was cut back by 6 bases and J by 5 bases. Germline assignment: CDR1 MDHEN and CDR2 SYDVKM. This chain's CDR3 is CASSDSGRAPPPGDTQYF. CDR3 bases: TGTGCCAGCAGCGATAGCGGGAGGGCCCCGCCTCCGGGAGATACGCAGTATTTT.

The chain recombines TRBV5-8 with TRBJ2-7; 13 bases match TRBD2. J gave up 3 bases and V 3 bases, and 6 bases lay outside the gene matches. The germline CDR1 and CDR2 sequences are SGHTS and YDEGEE. The CDR3 loop spans 16 amino acids. CDR3 residues: CASSSPTSGRIYEQYF. CDR3 DNA sequence: TGTGCCAGCAGCTCACCGACTAGCGGGAGGATCTACGAGCAGTACTTC.

The chain couples TRBV2 to TRBJ2-5, with 7 nucleotides matching TRBD1. The CDR3 has 15 amino acids. Germline lookup yields CDR1 SNHLY and CDR2 FYNNEI. After removal of 4 bases from V and 4 bases from J, the junction contained 9 bases not matched to a gene. CDR3: CASSVETGLGETQYF. The CDR3 DNA reads as TGTGCCAGCAGTGTCGAGACAGGGCTTGGAGAGACCCAGTACTTC.

This sequence joins TRBV28 and TRBJ2-7, with TRBD1 matching over 10 bases. Germline trimming cut 8 bases from V and 4 bases from J; bases unmatched to any gene: 17. The CDR3 has 17 residues. The V gene's germline CDR1 is MDHEN and CDR2 SYDVKM. CDR3 sequence: CASHPRMTGGWFYEQYF. Here the CDR3 DNA reads TGTGCCAGCCACCCACGAATGACAGGGGGCTGGTTTTACGAGCAGTACTTC. Full variable domain (outside the CDR3, taken from reference TRBV28 and TRBJ2-7): DVKVTQSSRYLVKRTGEKVFLECVQDMDHENMFWYRQDPGLGLRLIYFSYDVKMKEKGDIPEGYSVSREKKERFSLILESASTNQTSMYLCASHPRMTGGWFYEQYFGPGTRLTVT.

The chain recombines TRBV13 with TRBJ2-7, with 8 bases aligning to TRBD1. This CDR3 is built from 14 residues. Germline V gene data show CDR1 as PRHDT and CDR2 as FYEKMQ (reference sequence). The ends lost 5 bases at V and 3 bases at J; junction bases unmatched: 6. The chain's CDR3 is CASSPRGQDYEQYF. CDR3 DNA sequence: TGTGCCAGCAGCCCCCGGGGACAGGACTACGAGCAGTACTTC.